The 19 T cell receptor beta chains reported below all come from one sample, sequenced in a study of blood T cell repertoires in COVID-19. Repertoires were generated with immunoSEQ multiplex PCR, while TCRdb's copy carries only in-frame clones and drops some. This sample has roughly 240,000 clones, with more than 70% found just once. The sequencing sample was made of peripheral blood. These receptors were collected from an elderly woman with COVID-19, enrolled during active disease.

V is TRBV6-2 or TRBV6-3 and J is TRBJ2-3; D is possibly TRBD2 (6 bases). The V end was cut by 4 bases, the J end by 5 bases, with 16 bases between. This CDR3 is built from 15 residues. CDR1 is MNHEY and CDR2 is SVGEGT in the germline V gene. The CDR3, as DNA: TGTGCCAGCAGTTTCCTCGGGGGTGGTGGAGATACGCAGTATTTT. Its translation: CASSFLGGGGDTQYF.

The chain uses TRBV5-1 and TRBJ2-2; 8 bases agree with TRBD1. V trimming: 5 bases; J trimming: 6 bases; junction bases outside the gene matches: 6. The CDR3 runs to 14 residues. The V gene's germline CDR1 is SGHRS and CDR2 YFSETQ. Here the CDR3 DNA reads TGCGCCAGCAGTCAACAGGGGGGAGCCGGGGAGCTGTTTTTT. Residues: CASSQQGGAGELFF. Looking up the rest from reference TRBV5-1 and TRBJ2-2 gives the full variable domain: KAGVTQTPRYLIKTRGQQVTLSCSPISGHRSVSWYQQTPGQGLQFLFEYFSETQRNKGNFPGRFSGRQFSNSRSEMNVSTLELGDSALYLCASSQQGGAGELFFGEGSRLTVL.

The chain combines TRBV4-3 with TRBJ1-2; D unresolved. Deletions cut 2 bases from V and 0 bases from J, with 4 bases between. There are 13 residues in the CDR3. CDR1 and CDR2 (germline): LGHNA, YSLEER. Written as DNA, the CDR3 is TGCGCCAGCAGCCAAACACCTAACTATGGCTACACCTTC. Its translation: CASSQTPNYGYTF.

The rearrangement uses TRBV5-6 and TRBJ2-5; 10 nucleotides align to TRBD1. CDR3 length: 15 amino acids. Germline trimming cut 3 bases from V and 5 bases from J; bases unmatched to any gene: 7. Germline CDR1 and CDR2: SGHDT and YYEEEE. The CDR3 nucleotides are TGTGCCAGCAGCTCACCGGGACAGGGGCGGGAGACCCAGTACTTC. Translation gives CASSSPGQGRETQYF.

The V call is TRBV18, the J call TRBJ1-5; D is possibly TRBD1 (5 bases). Trimming took 6 bases from V and 4 from J, leaving 10 bases between them. CDR1 is KGHSH and CDR2 is LQKENI in the germline V gene. The CDR3 length is 13 residues. The CDR3 is CASSRDRNQPQHF. CDR3 DNA sequence: TGTGCCAGCTCCCGAGACAGAAATCAGCCCCAGCATTTT.

The chain has TRBV19 and TRBJ1-1; D not resolved. Germline assignment: CDR1 LNHDA and CDR2 SQIVND (reference sequence). The ends were cut back, 4 bases at V and 2 bases at J, with 11 bases in the middle. The CDR3 has 14 residues. This chain's CDR3 is CASSTTGINTEAFF. CDR3 DNA: TGTGCCAGTAGTACGACGGGGATTAACACTGAAGCTTTCTTT.

The chain carries TRBV28 and TRBJ1-2; 8 bases agree with TRBD1. V shed 5 bases, J shed 6 bases, and the junction held 5 bases outside the gene matches. Germline loops: CDR1 MDHEN, CDR2 SYDVKM. The CDR3 has 13 amino acids. The chain's CDR3 is CASSTGQGNGYTF. DNA of the CDR3: TGTGCCAGCAGTACAGGACAGGGAAATGGCTACACCTTC.

The chain joins TRBV7-9 to TRBJ2-3; 7 bases are a match to TRBD2. The CDR3 totals 14 residues. J gave up 6 bases and V 2 bases, and 5 bases lay outside the gene matches. CDR1 and CDR2 from the germline V gene are SEHNR and FQNEAQ (reference sequence). The CDR3 sequence: CASSLLGGTDTQYF. DNA of the CDR3: TGTGCCAGCAGCTTATTGGGGGGGACGGATACGCAGTATTTT.

The rearrangement links TRBV29-1 to TRBJ2-3; D remains ambiguous. Germline V CDR1 and CDR2: SQVTM, ANQGSEA. V was shortened by 0 bases and J by 6 bases, with 10 bases between the two germline ends. The CDR3 is made up of 13 amino acids. CDR3 nucleotides: TGCAGCGTTGAAGATCTAGTCGGGGATACGCAGTATTTT. It is translated as CSVEDLVGDTQYF.

The CDR3 DNA reads as TGTGCCAGCTCATCCGCTGACAGGGATCAGCCCCAGCATTTT. It yields the protein CASSSADRDQPQHF. The rearrangement links TRBV18 to TRBJ1-5; 7 nucleotides agree with TRBD1. The CDR3 runs to 14 residues. Trimming removed 5 bases from V and 5 bases from J; junction bases left unmatched: 6. The germline V gene encodes CDR1 KGHSH and CDR2 LQKENI.

This sequence joins TRBV3-1 (or the pseudogene TRBV3-2) and TRBJ2-5; 13 nucleotides agree with TRBD2. Looked up from germline, CDR1 is LGHDT and CDR2 is YNNKEL (reference sequence). There are 16 residues in the CDR3. J lost 3 bases, V lost 4 bases, and 5 bases had no gene match. The CDR3 sequence: CASSRPTSGGKETQYF. CDR3 DNA sequence: TGTGCCAGCAGCCGACCGACTAGCGGGGGGAAAGAGACCCAGTACTTC.

J is TRBJ1-5 and V is TRBV9, with D uncertain. The CDR3 has 14 residues. From germline, CDR1 is SGDLS and CDR2 YYNGEE. Trimming took 0 bases from V and 4 from J, leaving 8 bases between them. The CDR3 sequence: CASSVGAPNQPQHF. The CDR3 DNA reads TGTGCCAGCAGCGTAGGAGCACCTAATCAGCCCCAGCATTTT.

The V gene is TRBV28, the J gene TRBJ2-3, with 13 nucleotides matching TRBD2. Germline V gene sequence: CDR1 MDHEN, CDR2 SYDVKM. J lost 5 bases, V lost 6 bases, and 8 bases had no gene match. CDR3 length: 16 residues. This CDR3 is CASRPRLAGGVDTQYF. The CDR3, as DNA: TGTGCCAGCAGACCCCGACTAGCGGGGGGCGTAGATACGCAGTATTTT.

V is TRBV7-2 and J is TRBJ1-5, with D perhaps matching TRBD1 (5 bases). There are 14 residues in the CDR3. V lost 5 bases, J lost 3 bases, and 11 bases lay in between. CDR1 SGHTA and CDR2 FQGNSA come from the germline V gene. Here the CDR3 DNA reads TGTGCCAGCAGCCCGGGGGGGTACAATCAGCCCCAGCATTTT. It specifies CASSPGGYNQPQHF.

The chain recombines TRBV28 with TRBJ1-2, with D perhaps matching TRBD1 (6 bases). Germline V gene lookup returns CDR1 MDHEN and CDR2 SYDVKM. The CDR3 loop spans 12 amino acids. Trimming pared 2 bases from V and 7 bases from J, leaving 8 bases between. The CDR3 protein is CASSLTDSGYTF. CDR3 nucleotides: TGTGCCAGCAGTTTAACGGACAGTGGCTACACCTTC.

The V and J genes are TRBV28 and TRBJ2-4; 10 nucleotides align to TRBD2. Germline-derived CDR1 and CDR2 are MDHEN and SYDVKM. J was trimmed by 4 bases and V by 5 bases; bases with no gene match: 2. The CDR3 runs 14 residues. CDR3 loop: CASSGLAVKNIQYF. DNA of the CDR3: TGTGCCAGCAGTGGACTAGCGGTTAAAAACATTCAGTACTTC.

The J gene is TRBJ2-2, the V gene TRBV7-2; D gene uncertain. The length of the CDR3 is 15 residues. From germline, CDR1 is SGHTA and CDR2 FQGNSA. Trimming cost V 3 bases and J 7 bases, with 15 bases left between them. The chain's CDR3 is CASSLLGGEIGELFF. The CDR3 nucleotides read TGTGCCAGCAGCTTGCTTGGTGGAGAGATCGGGGAGCTGTTTTTT.

This chain links TRBV11-2 with TRBJ1-1; D is unresolved. Germline-derived CDR1 and CDR2 are SGHAT and FQNNGV. This CDR3 contains 12 residues. V shed 4 bases and J shed 11 bases, with 14 bases lying between them. CDR3 sequence (DNA): TGTGCCAGCAGCTACCCGGCGGGTGTGGCTTTCTTT. Its translation: CASSYPAGVAFF.

V and J are TRBV11-2 and TRBJ2-6, with 8 positions matching TRBD1. V was pared by 5 bases and J by 2 bases, with 11 bases of the junction left unmatched. The CDR3 loop spans 18 amino acids. Germline V gene data show CDR1 as SGHAT and CDR2 as FQNNGV. DNA for the CDR3: TGTGCCAGCAGCCTGGACAGGGCGAGGATACCTGGGGCCAACGTCCTGACTTTC. Encoded protein: CASSLDRARIPGANVLTF.